The 30 T cell receptor beta chains given below trace back to one sample, sequenced in a study of blood T cell repertoires in COVID-19. Data came from immunoSEQ multiplex PCR; TCRdb stores just in-frame clones and leaves some out. Counted here are about 200,000 clones, 85% to 90% occurring once; the ten biggest clones make up around 1.7%. Sequencing was performed on peripheral blood. The receptor source for this set is a man between 18 and 35 years old with active or convalescent COVID-19.

The rearrangement uses TRBV19 and TRBJ1-4; 8 nucleotides line up with TRBD1. The CDR3 totals 17 residues. CDR1 and CDR2 from the germline V gene are LNHDA and SQIVND (reference sequence). Germline trimming cut 4 bases from V and 4 bases from J; bases unmatched to any gene: 11. CDR3 sequence (DNA): TGTGCCAGTAGTAGCCCCAAACGGACAGGGAATAATGAAAAACTGTTTTTT. This translates into CASSSPKRTGNNEKLFF.

This clone has just a few counts. The CDR3 DNA reads as TGTGCCAGCAGTTTAACCCGACAAGCCGAAGCTTTCTTT. Its translation is CASSLTRQAEAFF. This sequence joins TRBV27 and TRBJ1-1; D gene ambiguous. Trimming pared 2 bases from V and 8 bases from J, leaving 12 bases between. The CDR3 is 13 amino acids. Germline assignment: CDR1 MNHEY and CDR2 SMNVEV (reference sequence).

The rearrangement joins TRBV6-6 to TRBJ2-7; 9 positions match TRBD2. There are 16 residues in the CDR3. CDR1 is MNHNY and CDR2 is SVGAGI in the germline V gene (reference sequence). Trimming cost V 0 bases and J 2 bases; bases outside gene matches: 5. The CDR3 bases are TGTGCCAGCAGTTACTCGATTAGCGGGAGTCCCTACGAGCAGTACTTC. It yields the protein CASSYSISGSPYEQYF.

This clone was recorded only once. V is TRBV28 and J is TRBJ2-3; TRBD1 aligns across 10 bases. The junction had 16 bases not matched to a gene; V was cut back by 7 bases and J by 9 bases. Germline CDR1 is MDHEN and CDR2 is SYDVKM. The CDR3 contains 16 residues. The CDR3 coding sequence is TGTGCCAGCACCATTCCCTCGGGACAGGGGCCGGGAACGCAGTATTTT. It yields the protein CASTIPSGQGPGTQYF.

Here the CDR3 DNA reads TGCGCCAGCAGCTTGGTCCCCGGGACAGTCCAAGAGACCCAGTACTTC. Its protein product is CASSLVPGTVQETQYF. The chain couples TRBV5-1 to TRBJ2-5; 7 bases agree with TRBD1. The CDR3 is made up of 16 amino acids. The germline CDR1 and CDR2 sequences are SGHRS and YFSETQ. Losses at the gene ends were 0 bases for V and 1 base for J; bases not matched to a gene: 6.

This clone turned up a few times. The chain uses TRBV6-2 or TRBV6-3 and TRBJ1-2; 7 bases are shared with TRBD1. The germline V gene encodes CDR1 MNHEY and CDR2 SVGEGT. Trimming took 0 bases from V and 5 from J; bases not matched to a gene: 6. This CDR3 region has 15 residues. The CDR3 coding sequence is TGTGCCAGCAGTTACTCCGGGACAGCAACTTATGGCTACACCTTC. Translated, it gives CASSYSGTATYGYTF.

This chain joins TRBV19 and TRBJ2-1; D not resolved. Germline-derived CDR1 and CDR2 are LNHDA and SQIVND (reference sequence). This CDR3 is built from 12 residues. Trimming removed 2 bases at V and 8 bases at J, with 7 bases between. CDR3 in amino acids: CASSITVYEQFF. CDR3 nucleotides: TGTGCCAGTAGTATAACGGTCTATGAGCAGTTCTTC.

CDR3 coding DNA: TGCGCCAGCAGCCACACCTATAACGGGGTGTCGGAGCAGCCCCAGCATTTT. It yields the protein CASSHTYNGVSEQPQHF. The gene calls are TRBV4-3 and TRBJ1-5; D gene ambiguous. Trimming cost V 3 bases and J 7 bases, with 22 bases left between them. The germline CDR1 and CDR2 sequences are LGHNA and YSLEER. There are 17 residues in the CDR3.

V gene TRBV11-2 combines with J gene TRBJ1-5; D remains unclear. Germline CDR1 and CDR2: SGHAT and FQNNGV. This CDR3 region has 13 residues. Between the trimmed V and J ends, which lost 1 base and 7 bases, there was a span of 8 bases. Written as DNA, the CDR3 is TGTGCCAGCAGCTTAGGAGTCGGGCAGCCCCAGCATTTT. Amino acids: CASSLGVGQPQHF.

The DNA of the CDR3 is TGTGCCAGCAGCTTAAGAGCAGGGGGCAGTCACAATGAAAAACTGTTTTTT. Its protein product is CASSLRAGGSHNEKLFF. The chain carries TRBV7-6 and TRBJ1-4, with 8 bases fitting TRBD1. Trimming took 2 bases from V and 5 from J; bases not matched to a gene: 10. Looked up from germline, CDR1 is SGHVS and CDR2 is FNYEAQ. The CDR3 runs to 17 residues.

V is TRBV27 and J is TRBJ2-5, with 11 bases that match TRBD2. The trim removed 6 bases at V and 5 bases at J, leaving 8 bases unmatched. Germline V gene sequence: CDR1 MNHEY, CDR2 SMNVEV (reference sequence). CDR3 size: 15 residues. CDR3 nucleotides: TGTGCCAGCAGCCCAAGGACTAGCGGGCCTGAGACCCAGTACTTC. Protein: CASSPRTSGPETQYF.

This clone was seen just once. V usage is TRBV4-3 and J usage is TRBJ1-2; 10 nucleotides match TRBD1. J was trimmed by 3 bases and V by 3 bases; bases with no gene match: 1. This CDR3 comprises 14 residues. CDR1 and CDR2 from the germline V gene are LGHNA and YSLEER. The CDR3 DNA is TGCGCCAGCAGCCAGGACAGGGGGTACTATGGCTACACCTTC. As protein: CASSQDRGYYGYTF.

The V and J genes are TRBV9 and TRBJ2-2, with no clear D. The V gene lost 0 bases and the J gene lost 0 bases, with 9 bases spanning the gap. Germline lookup yields CDR1 SGDLS and CDR2 YYNGEE. This CDR3 region has 16 residues. The CDR3 sequence is CASSVGTGANTGELFF. CDR3 nucleotide sequence: TGTGCCAGCAGCGTAGGCACGGGTGCGAACACCGGGGAGCTGTTTTTT.

V and J are TRBV30 and TRBJ1-3; D gene ambiguous. The CDR3 contains 11 residues. Germline V gene sequence: CDR1 GTSNPN, CDR2 SVGIG (reference sequence). Trimming removed 4 bases from V and 6 bases from J, with 7 bases in between. CDR3 loop: CAWTNKNTIYF. CDR3 in DNA: TGTGCCTGGACGAACAAAAACACCATATATTTT.

The V gene is TRBV30, the J gene TRBJ1-3; D is uncertain. Germline assignment: CDR1 GTSNPN and CDR2 SVGIG (reference sequence). The CDR3 length is 13 residues. Trimming shortened V by 0 bases and J by 1 base, and 4 bases separated the two germline ends. The CDR3 loop is CAWSVQSGNTIYF. CDR3 sequence (DNA): TGTGCCTGGAGTGTGCAGTCTGGAAACACCATATATTTT.

The CDR3 DNA sequence: TGTGCCAGCAGTGAATGGCGGGGGGGAACAGATACGCAGTATTTT. Residues: CASSEWRGGTDTQYF. The J gene is TRBJ2-3, the V gene TRBV2; 9 nucleotides line up with TRBD2. With 2 bases clipped from V and 3 bases from J, the junction kept 3 bases outside the gene matches. CDR3 length equals 15 residues. Germline V CDR1 and CDR2: SNHLY, FYNNEI. The full variable domain, in which reference TRBV2 and TRBJ2-3 provide the parts outside the CDR3, is EPEVTQTPSHQVTQMGQEVILRCVPISNHLYFYWYRQILGQKVEFLVSFYNNEISEKSEIFDDQFSVERPDGSNFTLKIRSTKLEDSAMYFCASSEWRGGTDTQYFGPGTRLTVL.

The rearrangement uses TRBV27 and TRBJ2-2; 10 bases map to TRBD1. V lost 6 bases, J lost 2 bases, and 9 bases stayed unmatched. From germline, CDR1 is MNHEY and CDR2 SMNVEV (reference sequence). The length of the CDR3 is 17 residues. The chain's CDR3 is CASSYTGTGANTGELFF. For the CDR3, the DNA is TGTGCCAGCAGCTATACCGGGACAGGGGCTAACACCGGGGAGCTGTTTTTT.

The chain carries TRBV7-2 and TRBJ2-2; D is perhaps TRBD1 (5 bases). The CDR3 loop spans 15 amino acids. Germline V gives CDR1 SGHTA, CDR2 FQGNSA. V dropped 3 bases and J dropped 4 bases, with 12 bases sitting between them. This chain's CDR3 is CASSLARVGTGELFF. Written as DNA, the CDR3 is TGTGCCAGCAGCTTGGCCAGGGTAGGCACCGGGGAGCTGTTTTTT. Full variable domain (rest looked up from reference TRBV7-2 and TRBJ2-2): GAGVSQSPSNKVTEKGKDVELRCDPISGHTALYWYRQSLGQGLEFLIYFQGNSAPDKSGLPSDRFSAERTGGSVSTLTIQRTQQEDSAVYLCASSLARVGTGELFFGEGSRLTVL.

V is TRBV30 and J is TRBJ1-6; TRBD1 aligns across 8 bases. Germline lookup yields CDR1 GTSNPN and CDR2 SVGIG (reference sequence). V shed 8 bases, J shed 10 bases, and the junction held 7 bases outside the gene matches. This CDR3 contains 12 residues. CDR3 DNA sequence: TGTGCCCGAAACAGGGGGGACTCACCCCTCCACTTT. This encodes CARNRGDSPLHF.

This sequence joins TRBV30 and TRBJ2-7; no clear D gene. Germline-derived CDR1 and CDR2 are GTSNPN and SVGIG (reference sequence). This CDR3 contains 13 residues. V dropped 3 bases and J dropped 2 bases, with 11 bases sitting between them. The CDR3 DNA follows: TGTGCCTGGAGCCAGGTAATTACCTACGAGCAGTACTTC. Its translation is CAWSQVITYEQYF.

This chain uses TRBV5-4 with TRBJ1-2; D call uncertain. V lost 5 bases and J 6 bases, leaving 26 bases between the germline ends. CDR3 length: 17 residues. Germline V gives CDR1 SGHNT, CDR2 YYREEE (reference sequence). The CDR3 sequence is CASRGVWGDVGSDGYTF. The DNA of the CDR3 is TGTGCCAGCAGGGGAGTGTGGGGAGACGTGGGGTCGGATGGCTACACCTTC.

In nucleotides, the CDR3 is TGTGCCAGCAGCTTGTACTCCTCTATGAACACTGAAGCTTTCTTT. It encodes CASSLYSSMNTEAFF. V gene TRBV5-5 combines with J gene TRBJ1-1, with D hard to call. The ends were cut back, 1 base at V and 0 bases at J, with 10 bases in the middle. The CDR3 runs to 15 residues. Germline V gives CDR1 SGHKS, CDR2 YYEKEE (reference sequence).

The chain uses TRBV2 and TRBJ2-7, with TRBD2 as a possible D gene (5 bases). Germline V gene data show CDR1 as SNHLY and CDR2 as FYNNEI. V lost 2 bases and J 5 bases, leaving 13 bases between the germline ends. The CDR3 spans 14 residues. Here the CDR3 reads CASSETLGVDEQYF. The CDR3 DNA reads as TGTGCCAGCAGTGAAACACTAGGAGTCGACGAGCAGTACTTC.

This chain connects TRBV6-5 to TRBJ1-2; D remains ambiguous. There are 14 residues in the CDR3. Germline-derived CDR1 and CDR2 are MNHEY and SVGAGI. V lost 0 bases to trimming and J lost 5 bases, with 10 bases between them. The CDR3 DNA follows: TGTGCCAGCAGTTACTCTGAGGGTTGGTATGGCTACACCTTC. Protein sequence: CASSYSEGWYGYTF.

This chain uses TRBV19 with TRBJ2-1; the match to TRBD2 covers 10 bases. J was trimmed by 3 bases and V by 6 bases; bases with no gene match: 5. In germline, CDR1 is LNHDA, CDR2 SQIVND (reference sequence). The CDR3 spans 15 residues. CDR3 sequence: CASSYTSGDYNEQFF. In nucleotides, the CDR3 is TGTGCCAGTAGCTATACTAGCGGGGACTACAATGAGCAGTTCTTC.

This chain connects TRBV7-8 to TRBJ2-7, with TRBD1 matching 7 bases. The junction had 8 bases not matched to a gene; V was cut back by 5 bases and J by 1 base. Germline V gene sequence: CDR1 SGHVS, CDR2 FQNEAQ. The CDR3 sequence is 15 residues long. DNA for the CDR3: TGTGCCAGCAGCCCGAATCGACAGGGTTCCTACGAGCAGTACTTC. Amino acids: CASSPNRQGSYEQYF.

The chain joins TRBV24-1 to TRBJ1-5, with TRBD1 identical over 8 bases. This CDR3 spans 15 amino acids. V shed 4 bases and J 4 bases; nucleotides not matched to a gene: 5. Germline lookup yields CDR1 KGHDR and CDR2 SFDVKD. The CDR3 spells CATSETGALNQPQHF. The CDR3 nucleotides read TGTGCCACCAGTGAGACAGGGGCCCTGAATCAGCCCCAGCATTTT.

The chain is built from TRBV29-1 and TRBJ1-1, with 9 bases fitting TRBD1. Germline trimming cut 2 bases from V and 1 base from J; bases unmatched to any gene: 8. Germline CDR1 SQVTM, CDR2 ANQGSEA. This CDR3 is built from 16 residues. In DNA, the CDR3 is TGCAGCGTTGAAAGTACTTCGACAGGGGGGAACACTGAAGCTTTCTTT. Protein sequence: CSVESTSTGGNTEAFF.

J is TRBJ2-5 and V is TRBV18; 10 positions match TRBD2. This CDR3 contains 15 residues. Per germline, CDR1 KGHSH and CDR2 LQKENI. Trimming cost V 5 bases and J 8 bases; bases outside gene matches: 11. CDR3 sequence: CASSGETSGARTQYF. CDR3 sequence (DNA): TGTGCCAGCTCAGGGGAAACTAGCGGGGCACGTACCCAGTACTTC. The full variable domain, its missing parts supplied by reference TRBV18 and TRBJ2-5, is NAGVMQNPRHLVRRRGQEARLRCSPMKGHSHVYWYRQLPEEGLKFMVYLQKENIIDESGMPKERFSAEFPKEGPSILRIQQVVRGDSAAYFCASSGETSGARTQYFGPGTRLLVL.

The genes are TRBV5-4 and TRBJ2-3; 7 bases are shared with TRBD1. Germline lookup yields CDR1 SGHNT and CDR2 YYREEE (reference sequence). The CDR3 runs 15 residues. V lost 4 bases and J lost 6; bases outside the gene matches: 11. CDR3 sequence: CASSHRGQPEDTQYF. In DNA form, the CDR3 reads TGTGCCAGCAGCCATAGGGGGCAGCCCGAGGATACGCAGTATTTT.